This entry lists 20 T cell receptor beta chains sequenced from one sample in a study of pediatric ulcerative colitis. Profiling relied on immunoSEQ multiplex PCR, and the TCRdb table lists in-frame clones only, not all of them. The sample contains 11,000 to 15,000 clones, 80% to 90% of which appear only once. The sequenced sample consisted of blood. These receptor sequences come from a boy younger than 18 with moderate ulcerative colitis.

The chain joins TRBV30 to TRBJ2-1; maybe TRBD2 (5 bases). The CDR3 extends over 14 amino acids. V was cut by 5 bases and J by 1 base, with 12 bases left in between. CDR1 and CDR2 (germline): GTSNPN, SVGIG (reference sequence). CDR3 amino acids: CAWSRGVSYNEQFF. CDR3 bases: TGTGCCTGGTCCCGGGGAGTGTCCTACAATGAGCAGTTCTTC. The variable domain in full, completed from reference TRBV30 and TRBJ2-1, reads SQTIHQWPATLVQPVGSPLSLECTVEGTSNPNLYWYRQAAGRGLQLLFYSVGIGQISSEVPQNLSASRPQDRQFILSSKKLLLSDSGFYLCAWSRGVSYNEQFFGPGTRLTVL.

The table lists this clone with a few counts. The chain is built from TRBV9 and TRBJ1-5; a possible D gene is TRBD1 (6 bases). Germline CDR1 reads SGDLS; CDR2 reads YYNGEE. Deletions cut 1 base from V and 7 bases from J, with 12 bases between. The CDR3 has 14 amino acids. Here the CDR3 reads CASSVHREGQPQHF. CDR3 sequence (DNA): TGTGCCAGCAGCGTACACAGGGAGGGGCAGCCCCAGCATTTT.

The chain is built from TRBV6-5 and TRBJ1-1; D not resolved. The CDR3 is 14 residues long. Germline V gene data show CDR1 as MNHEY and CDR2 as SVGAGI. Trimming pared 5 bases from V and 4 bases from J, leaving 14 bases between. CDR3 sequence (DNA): TGTGCCAGCAGTCGGGAGGGTGGCGGCACTGAAGCTTTCTTT. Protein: CASSREGGGTEAFF.

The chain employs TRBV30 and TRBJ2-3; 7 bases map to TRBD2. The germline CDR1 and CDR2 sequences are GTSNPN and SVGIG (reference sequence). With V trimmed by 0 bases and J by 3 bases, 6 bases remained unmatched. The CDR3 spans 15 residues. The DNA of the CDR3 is TGTGCCTGGAGTGTACTAGGGCGGGAGACAGATACGCAGTATTTT. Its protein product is CAWSVLGRETDTQYF. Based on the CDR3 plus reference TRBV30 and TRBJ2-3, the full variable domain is SQTIHQWPATLVQPVGSPLSLECTVEGTSNPNLYWYRQAAGRGLQLLFYSVGIGQISSEVPQNLSASRPQDRQFILSSKKLLLSDSGFYLCAWSVLGRETDTQYFGPGTRLTVL.

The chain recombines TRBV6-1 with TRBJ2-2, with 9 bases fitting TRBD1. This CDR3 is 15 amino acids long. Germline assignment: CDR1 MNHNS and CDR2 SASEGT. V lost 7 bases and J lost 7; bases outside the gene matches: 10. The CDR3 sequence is CASTWDRVGIGELFF. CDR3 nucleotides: TGTGCCAGCACGTGGGACAGGGTAGGGATCGGGGAGCTGTTTTTT.

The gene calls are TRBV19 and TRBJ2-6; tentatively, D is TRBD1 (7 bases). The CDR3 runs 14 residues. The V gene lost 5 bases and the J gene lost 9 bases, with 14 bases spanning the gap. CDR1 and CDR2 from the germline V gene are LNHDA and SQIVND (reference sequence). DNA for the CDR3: TGTGCCAGTAGTGCCAGGGGGGAGGTCAACGTCCTGACTTTC. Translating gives CASSARGEVNVLTF.

The CDR3 loop reads CASKGRNQETQYF. CDR3 sequence (DNA): TGTGCCAGTAAGGGGAGAAACCAAGAGACCCAGTACTTC. The rearrangement links TRBV19 to TRBJ2-5; perhaps D is TRBD1 or TRBD2 (5 bases each). Germline assignment: CDR1 LNHDA and CDR2 SQIVND (reference sequence). V dropped 7 bases and J dropped 0 bases, with 9 bases sitting between them. This CDR3 is built from 13 residues.

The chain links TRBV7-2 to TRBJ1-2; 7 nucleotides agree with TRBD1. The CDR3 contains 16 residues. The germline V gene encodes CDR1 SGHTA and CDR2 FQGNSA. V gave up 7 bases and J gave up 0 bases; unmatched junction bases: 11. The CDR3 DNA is TGTGCCAGCACCATTCGTGGGGACAGTACTAACTATGGCTACACCTTC. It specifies CASTIRGDSTNYGYTF.

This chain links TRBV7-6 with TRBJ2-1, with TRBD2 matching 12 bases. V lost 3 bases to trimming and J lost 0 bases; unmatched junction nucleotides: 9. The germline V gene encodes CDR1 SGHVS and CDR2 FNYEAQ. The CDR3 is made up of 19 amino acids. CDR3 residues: CASSFLAGGPESSYNEQFF. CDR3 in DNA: TGTGCCAGCAGCTTCCTAGCGGGAGGGCCGGAAAGCTCCTACAATGAGCAGTTCTTC.

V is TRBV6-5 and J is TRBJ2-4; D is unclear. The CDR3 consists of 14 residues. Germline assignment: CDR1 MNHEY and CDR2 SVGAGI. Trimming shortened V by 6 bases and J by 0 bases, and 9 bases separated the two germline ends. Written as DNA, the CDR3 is TGTGCCAGCAGCCCTAGTCTAGCCAAAAACATTCAGTACTTC. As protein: CASSPSLAKNIQYF.

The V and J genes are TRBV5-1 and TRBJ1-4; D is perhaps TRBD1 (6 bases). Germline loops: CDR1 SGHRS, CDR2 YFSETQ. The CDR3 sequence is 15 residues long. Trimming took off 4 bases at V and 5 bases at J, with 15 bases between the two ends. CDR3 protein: CASSRGVGPNEKLFF. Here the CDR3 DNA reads TGCGCCAGCAGCAGGGGGGTTGGGCCCAATGAAAAACTGTTTTTT.

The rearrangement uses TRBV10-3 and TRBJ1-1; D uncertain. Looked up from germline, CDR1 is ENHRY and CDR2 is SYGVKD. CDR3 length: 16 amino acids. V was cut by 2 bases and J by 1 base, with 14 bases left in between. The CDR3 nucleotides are TGTGCCATCAGTGAGAGGACGGAAGAGACGAACACTGAAGCTTTCTTT. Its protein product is CAISERTEETNTEAFF.

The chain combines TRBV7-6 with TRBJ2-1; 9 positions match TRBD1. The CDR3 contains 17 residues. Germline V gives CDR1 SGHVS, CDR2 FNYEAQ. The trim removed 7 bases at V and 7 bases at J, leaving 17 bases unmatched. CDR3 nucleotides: TGTGCCAGCACCTCGTTTGTTGGGACAGGGTCCTTAAATGAGCAGTTCTTC. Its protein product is CASTSFVGTGSLNEQFF.

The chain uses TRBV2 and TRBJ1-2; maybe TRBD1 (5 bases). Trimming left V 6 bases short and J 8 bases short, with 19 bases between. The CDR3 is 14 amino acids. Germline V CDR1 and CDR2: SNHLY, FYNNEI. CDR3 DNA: TGTGCCAGCAGAGGGGTCACCTCGACCGGCGGCTACACCTTC. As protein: CASRGVTSTGGYTF. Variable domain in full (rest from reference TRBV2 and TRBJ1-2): EPEVTQTPSHQVTQMGQEVILRCVPISNHLYFYWYRQILGQKVEFLVSFYNNEISEKSEIFDDQFSVERPDGSNFTLKIRSTKLEDSAMYFCASRGVTSTGGYTFGSGTRLTVV.

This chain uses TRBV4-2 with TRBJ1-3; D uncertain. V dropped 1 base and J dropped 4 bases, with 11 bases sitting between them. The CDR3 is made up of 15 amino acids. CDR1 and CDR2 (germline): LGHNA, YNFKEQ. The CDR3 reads CASSQGWESGNTIYF. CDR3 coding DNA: TGTGCCAGCAGCCAAGGATGGGAATCCGGAAACACCATATATTTT.

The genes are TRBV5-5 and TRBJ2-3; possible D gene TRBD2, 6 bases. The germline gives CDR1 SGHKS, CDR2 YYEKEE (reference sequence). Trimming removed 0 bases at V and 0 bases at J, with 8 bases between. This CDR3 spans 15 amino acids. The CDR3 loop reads CASSLGRDSTDTQYF. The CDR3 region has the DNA TGTGCCAGCAGCTTGGGGCGGGATAGCACAGATACGCAGTATTTT.

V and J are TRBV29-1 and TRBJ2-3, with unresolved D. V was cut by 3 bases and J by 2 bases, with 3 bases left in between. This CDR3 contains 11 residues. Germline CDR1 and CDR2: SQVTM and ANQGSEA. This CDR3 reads CSVDVTDTQYF. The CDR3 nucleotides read TGCAGCGTTGACGTCACAGATACGCAGTATTTT.

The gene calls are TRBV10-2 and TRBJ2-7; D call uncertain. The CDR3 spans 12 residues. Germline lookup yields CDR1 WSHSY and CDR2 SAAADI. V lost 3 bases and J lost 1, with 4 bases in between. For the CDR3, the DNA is TGCGCCAGCAGTGAACGGTCCTACGAGCAGTACTTC. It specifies CASSERSYEQYF.

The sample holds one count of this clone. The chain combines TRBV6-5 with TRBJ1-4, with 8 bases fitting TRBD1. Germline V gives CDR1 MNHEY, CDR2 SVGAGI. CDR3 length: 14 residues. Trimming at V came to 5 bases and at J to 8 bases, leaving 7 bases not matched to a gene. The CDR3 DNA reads TGTGCCAGCAGTAGGACAGGGATAAACGAAAAACTGTTTTTT. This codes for CASSRTGINEKLFF.

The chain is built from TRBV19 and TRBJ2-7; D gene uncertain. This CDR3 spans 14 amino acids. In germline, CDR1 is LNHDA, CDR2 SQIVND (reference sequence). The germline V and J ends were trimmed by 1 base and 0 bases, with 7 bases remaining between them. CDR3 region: CASSIGGSSYEQYF. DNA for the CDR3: TGTGCCAGTAGTATAGGAGGAAGCTCCTACGAGCAGTACTTC.